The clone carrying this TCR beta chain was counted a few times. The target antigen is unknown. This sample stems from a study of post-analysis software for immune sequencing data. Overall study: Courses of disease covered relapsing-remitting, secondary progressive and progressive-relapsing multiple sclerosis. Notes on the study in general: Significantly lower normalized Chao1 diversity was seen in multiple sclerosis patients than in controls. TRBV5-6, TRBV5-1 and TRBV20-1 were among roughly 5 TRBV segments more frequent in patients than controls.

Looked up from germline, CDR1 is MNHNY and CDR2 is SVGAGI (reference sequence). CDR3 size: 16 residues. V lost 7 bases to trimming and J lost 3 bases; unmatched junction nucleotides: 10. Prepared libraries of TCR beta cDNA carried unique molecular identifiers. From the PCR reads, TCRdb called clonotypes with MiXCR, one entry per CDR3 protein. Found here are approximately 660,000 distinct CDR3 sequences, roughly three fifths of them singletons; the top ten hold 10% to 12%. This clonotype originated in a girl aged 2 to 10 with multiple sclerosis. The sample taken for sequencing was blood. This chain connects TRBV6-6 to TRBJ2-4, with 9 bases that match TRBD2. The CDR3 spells CASKFRTSDSKNIQYF. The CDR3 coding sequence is TGTGCCAGCAAATTCCGGACTAGCGATAGCAAAAACATTCAGTACTTC.